Listed below are T cell receptor beta chains from one sample, sequenced in a study of cytomegalovirus exposure and HLA in healthy donors. Some clones are missing from TCRdb's copy, which holds only in-frame ones; the method was immunoSEQ multiplex PCR. The sample has about 220,000 clones; 70% to 90% are singletons. The sample comprised PBMCs. These receptors came from a woman aged 18-29 years in good health and CMV-seronegative. The CDR3 runs from the conserved cysteine through the conserved F or W. A D gene is named only where the DNA matches it firmly. Only part of the rows carry a size: once, few, many, or a class if the clone is expanded.

DNA	CDR3	D	J	V	size
TGTGCCACCAGCAGAGAACAGGGGAACGAGCAGTACTTC	CATSREQGNEQYF	TRBD1	TRBJ2-7	TRBV15	.
TGTGCCAGCAGCTTAGGCGGGGGTTATGAAGCTTTCTTT	CASSLGGGYEAFF	.	TRBJ1-1	TRBV7-2	.
TGTGCCAGCAGCTCGGAACAGGGGGTTGGAAACACCATATATTTT	CASSSEQGVGNTIYF	TRBD1	TRBJ1-3	TRBV9	few
TGTGCCAGCAGTCTCACAGGGGGTACCTACGAGCAGTACTTC	CASSLTGGTYEQYF	TRBD1	TRBJ2-7	TRBV27	.
TGTGCCTGGAGTGTAACGGCACAGGGATTGGCCTACAATGAGCAGTTCTTC	CAWSVTAQGLAYNEQFF	.	TRBJ2-1	TRBV30	.
TGCGCCAGCAGTGAGTTTTTCAGGGGTTCCTACGAGCAGTACTTC	CASSEFFRGSYEQYF	.	TRBJ2-7	TRBV10-2	.
TGCGCCAGCAGCGGCACACAGGGGAACACTGAAGCTTTCTTT	CASSGTQGNTEAFF	.	TRBJ1-1	TRBV5-1	once
TGTGCCAGCAGCCGAGTTGAAGCTTTCTTT	CASSRVEAFF	.	TRBJ1-1	TRBV2	.
TGTGCCACAGCGGTACTCTCCACTGAAGCTTTCTTT	CATAVLSTEAFF	.	TRBJ1-1	TRBV28	.
TGTGCCATCAAGGACAGGGGGATTGACGGGGAGCTGTTTTTT	CAIKDRGIDGELFF	TRBD1	TRBJ2-2	TRBV10-3	.
TGCAGCGTCGAGGACAGGGCGACCTACAATGAGCAGTTCTTC	CSVEDRATYNEQFF	TRBD1	TRBJ2-1	TRBV29-1	.
TGTGCCAGCAGCTTACAGGGCATGCAAAGCACAGATACGCAGTATTTT	CASSLQGMQSTDTQYF	.	TRBJ2-3	TRBV7-6	.
TGTGCCAGCAGTTTAAACCAGTTTGCGGCTAGCGGTTACCAAGAGACCCAGTACTTC	CASSLNQFAASGYQETQYF	TRBD2	TRBJ2-5	TRBV27	once
TGTGCCAGCAGTTCTCAGGGGTCTGGGGCCAACGTCCTGACTTTC	CASSSQGSGANVLTF	.	TRBJ2-6	TRBV6-1	many
TGTGCCAGCAGCTTAGGGGGACAGGGAAACATTCAGTACTTC	CASSLGGQGNIQYF	TRBD1	TRBJ2-4	TRBV7-9	.
TGTGCCAGCAGCCAACAGGGCGTGCATGAGCAGTTCTTC	CASSQQGVHEQFF	.	TRBJ2-1	TRBV7-9	.
TGTGCCAGCAACCAAAAACAGGGGTTGAACACTGAAGCTTTCTTT	CASNQKQGLNTEAFF	TRBD1	TRBJ1-1	TRBV6-1	once
TGCAGCGTAACAGGGGACCTACAAGAGACCCAGTACTTC	CSVTGDLQETQYF	TRBD1	TRBJ2-5	TRBV29-1	.
TGTGCCAGCAGACCGAGGACAGTAACCTACGAGCAGTACTTC	CASRPRTVTYEQYF	.	TRBJ2-7	TRBV2	.
TGTGCCAGCAGCCCCCGGACAGGCGCCTTGTACGAGCAGTACTTC	CASSPRTGALYEQYF	TRBD1	TRBJ2-7	TRBV7-6	.
TGTGCCAGCAGTTTAGACAGGGGGACTTCCTACGAGCAGTACTTC	CASSLDRGTSYEQYF	TRBD1	TRBJ2-7	TRBV28	.
TGTGCCAGCAGCCATTCTCAGGGGTTGGCAGATACGCAGTATTTT	CASSHSQGLADTQYF	.	TRBJ2-3	TRBV14	.
TGTGCCAGTAGCCGGACCGACCCACGGGGAGGCTACACCTTC	CASSRTDPRGGYTF	.	TRBJ1-2	TRBV19	few
TGTGCCACCCGGCAGGGTTCTAACTATGGCTACACCTTC	CATRQGSNYGYTF	.	TRBJ1-2	TRBV28	.
TGCGCCAGCAGCCAAGACGCGGAGTCCTACAATGAGCAGTTCTTC	CASSQDAESYNEQFF	.	TRBJ2-1	TRBV4-1	.
TGTGCCAGCAGCTCCGGACTAGTCCGCTTTTATGAGCAGTTCTTC	CASSSGLVRFYEQFF	TRBD2	TRBJ2-1	TRBV7-9	.
TGTGCCAGCAGCTTAATGACAGGCCAAGAGACCCAGTACTTC	CASSLMTGQETQYF	.	TRBJ2-5	TRBV5-6	.
TGTGCCAGCGGAGCTACGAACACCGGGGAGCTGTTTTTT	CASGATNTGELFF	.	TRBJ2-2	TRBV25-1	.